This note documents a single T cell receptor (beta chain) sequence. What it binds is not known. Some clones are missing from TCRdb's copy, which holds only in-frame ones; the method was immunoSEQ multiplex PCR. This sample yields around 78,000 clones, of which approximately 84% are seen a single time; approximately 4.5% belongs to the top ten. These data belong to a study of OX40 agonist ivuxolimab in advanced cancers. Whole-study context: The dose of intravenous ivuxolimab that patients received every 2 weeks ranged from 0.01 to 10 mg/kg. Each dose-escalation patient presented with hepatocellular carcinoma, melanoma, renal cell or head and neck cancer.

V was trimmed by 1 base and J by 4 bases, leaving 17 bases between them. Germline V gene lookup returns CDR1 SGHRS and CDR2 YFSETQ. The length of the CDR3 is 16 residues. Study-wide findings and caveats: Low normalized T-cell clonal expansion was also seen in some nonresponders.

The sequencing used CD4+ or CD8+ T cells sorted from blood, collected in a trial of the OX40 agonist ivuxolimab. The sequence was collected from an adult with an advanced solid tumor such as melanoma, head and neck, liver or kidney cancer. The chain carries TRBV5-1 and TRBJ1-1, with TRBD1 as a possible D gene (6 bases). CDR3 region: CASSLNPRGGSTEAFF. CDR3 bases: TGCGCCAGCAGCTTGAATCCGAGGGGGGGTAGCACTGAAGCTTTCTTT.